This TCR beta chain stems from a study of shared clonotypes between healthy human individuals. Study background: CD4 naive and memory got three plates each, CD8 naive two, CD8 memory one.

Whole-study results and caveats: Estimated clonotype richness was generally higher in naive than memory subsets. How much donors shared clonotypes was expected to be affected by sequencing depth.

Of note for this clone: Its antigen is still unknown.

Those who donated were healthy HIV-negative adults, with no recent acute infections or vaccinations reported. Germline V lookup: CDR1 SEHNR, CDR2 FQNEAQ (reference sequence). The CDR3 length is 17 residues. The ends were cut back, 5 bases at V and 2 bases at J, with 19 bases in the middle. Data came from immunoSEQ multiplex PCR; TCRdb stores just in-frame clones and leaves some out. The sample consists of about 1,500,000 clones, roughly 96% of them appearing once. Sequencing used naive CD4+ T cells sorted from blood. Subset indicated: CD45RA+ positively selected. The chain employs TRBV7-9 and TRBJ2-1, with D perhaps assigned TRBD1 or TRBD2 (5 bases each). This clonotype was obtained from a man younger than 40 in good health. DNA for the CDR3: TGTGCCAGCAGCCCGCATATCCGGGACCGAACCTACAATGAGCAGTTCTTC. It translates to CASSPHIRDRTYNEQFF.